The rows below give T cell receptor beta chains drawn from one sample of a study of cytomegalovirus exposure and HLA in healthy donors. Measured with immunoSEQ multiplex PCR; TCRdb has only the in-frame clones, and not every one. The sample lists about 130,000 clones, approximately 80% seen once, with approximately 2.1% in the top ten. The material sequenced was PBMCs. These TCRs come from a man aged 25 to 45 in good health and CMV-seronegative. CDR3s include the opening cysteine and the closing phenylalanine or tryptophan. A D gene is named only where the DNA matches it firmly. Clone size is shown for a subset of rows, as once, few, many or a class of expanded clone.

>TRBV6-4|-|TRBD1|TRBJ1-4
TGTGCCAGCAGTGACTCGCAGGGGGGCAGTGCAACTAATGAAAAACTGTTTTTT
CASSDSQGGSATNEKLFF
>TRBV11-2|-|-|TRBJ2-5
TGTGCCAGCAGCTCAAAGGGGGGGTTAGTAGAGACCCAGTACTTC
CASSSKGGLVETQYF
>TRBV13|-|TRBD1|TRBJ2-3
TGTGCCAGCAGCGCCTCAATGGGACAGGCTAGCACAGATACGCAGTATTTT
CASSASMGQASTDTQYF
>TRBV6-1|-|-|TRBJ1-5
TGTGCCAGCAGTGAACTTCAGCCCCAGCATTTT
CASSELQPQHF
>TRBV2|-|-|TRBJ1-5
TGTGCCAGCGGCCGACAGATTTATAGCAATCAGCCCCAGCATTTT
CASGRQIYSNQPQHF
>TRBV30|-|-|TRBJ1-6
TGTGCCTGGAGGTCAGGGTGGTCACCCCTCCACTTT
CAWRSGWSPLHF
>TRBV7-9|-|TRBD1|TRBJ1-4
TGTGCCAGCAGCTTCTACAGGGGTGGCGAAAAACTGTTTTTT
CASSFYRGGEKLFF
>TRBV28|-|TRBD2|TRBJ2-1
TGTGCCAGCAGTTTAATAGGCGGGAGAAATTGGGGGATCTACAATGAGCAGTTCTTC
CASSLIGGRNWGIYNEQFF
>TRBV9|-|-|TRBJ1-2
TGTGCCAGCAGCGTAGAAAGGGGTAGCTATGGCTACACCTTC
CASSVERGSYGYTF
>TRBV7-9|-|-|TRBJ1-1
TGTGCCAGCAGCTTAGAAGGGAGTTCAGCTTTCTTT
CASSLEGSSAFF
>TRBV5-1|few|-|TRBJ1-2
TGCGCCAGCAGCTTGGGCGGGAATTATGGCTACACCTTC
CASSLGGNYGYTF